The 27 T cell receptor beta chains reported below all come from one sample, sequenced in a study of blood T cell repertoires in COVID-19. Assay used: immunoSEQ multiplex PCR; TCRdb lists only in-frame clones, some missing. The table has 95,000 to 110,000 clones, about nine tenths seen once. The sequenced sample was peripheral blood. The receptors derive from a man aged 45 to 65 with active or convalescent COVID-19.

The chain carries TRBV28 and TRBJ1-5, with D maybe TRBD1 (6 bases). The V gene's germline CDR1 is MDHEN and CDR2 SYDVKM. The CDR3 is 14 residues long. Trimming removed 6 bases from V and 0 bases from J, with 9 bases in between. DNA for the CDR3: TGTGCCAGCAGAGGGGGAAATAGCAATCAGCCCCAGCATTTT. Translation: CASRGGNSNQPQHF.

This chain's CDR3 is CASSLLRLLTGTSIEQYF. CDR3 sequence (DNA): TGTGCCAGCAGCTTGTTGCGCCTCCTTACCGGGACATCCATCGAGCAGTACTTC. V is TRBV5-5 and J is TRBJ2-7, with D maybe TRBD1 (6 bases). Trimming removed 1 base from V and 6 bases from J, with 26 bases in between. There are 18 residues in the CDR3. Looked up from germline, CDR1 is SGHKS and CDR2 is YYEKEE (reference sequence). The full variable domain, completed using reference TRBV5-5 and TRBJ2-7, is DAGVTQSPTHLIKTRGQQVTLRCSPISGHKSVSWYQQVLGQGPQFIFQYYEKEERGRGNFPDRFSARQFPNYSSELNVNALLLGDSALYLCASSLLRLLTGTSIEQYFGPGTRLTVT.

The chain recombines TRBV19 with TRBJ2-5; 11 nucleotides match TRBD1. CDR3 length: 15 amino acids. Germline V lookup: CDR1 LNHDA, CDR2 SQIVND (reference sequence). V was clipped by 4 bases and J by 5 bases; unmatched bases: 6. The CDR3: CASSTDRGQDETQYF. CDR3 coding DNA: TGTGCCAGTAGTACGGACAGGGGGCAAGATGAGACCCAGTACTTC.

The rearrangement uses TRBV7-2 and TRBJ2-7, with TRBD1 as a possible D gene (6 bases). Trimming took 5 bases from V and 3 from J, leaving 17 bases between them. Germline CDR1 and CDR2: SGHTA and FQGNSA. CDR3 size: 15 residues. The CDR3 DNA reads as TGTGCCAGCAGCCCGGGGACCTCACAGGGCTACGAGCAGTACTTC. Its protein is CASSPGTSQGYEQYF.

The V gene is TRBV4-1, the J gene TRBJ2-5; D is undetermined. The CDR3 length is 15 residues. CDR1 and CDR2 from the germline V gene are MGHRA and YSYEKL. Between the trimmed V and J ends, which lost 1 base and 5 bases, there was a span of 14 bases. Here the CDR3 reads CASSQVFQVSETQYF. The DNA for the CDR3 is TGCGCCAGCAGCCAAGTATTTCAGGTCTCGGAGACCCAGTACTTC.

This CDR3 is CAIKNSGSGTDTQYF. Here the CDR3 DNA reads TGTGCCATCAAGAATAGCGGGAGTGGCACAGATACGCAGTATTTT. The chain couples TRBV10-3 to TRBJ2-3, with 9 bases that match TRBD2. This CDR3 region has 15 residues. V shed 7 bases and J 1 base; nucleotides not matched to a gene: 6. Germline-derived CDR1 and CDR2 are ENHRY and SYGVKD.

V is TRBV4-3 and J is TRBJ2-7; 7 bases are a match to TRBD1. The CDR3 runs to 16 residues. Unmatched junction bases numbered 8, after V lost 0 bases and J lost 3 bases. CDR1 is LGHNA, CDR2 YSLEER, per germline. The CDR3 protein is CASSQDGTADLYEQYF. As DNA, the CDR3 is TGCGCCAGCAGCCAAGACGGGACAGCCGATCTCTACGAGCAGTACTTC.

The chain carries TRBV14 and TRBJ1-1, with a possible D match to TRBD1 (6 bases). Deletions cut 4 bases from V and 5 bases from J, with 17 bases between. This CDR3 region has 15 residues. CDR1 SGHDN and CDR2 FVKESK come from the germline V gene. The CDR3 DNA sequence: TGTGCCAGCAGCCCCGTAGGGGGGGCGAGTACTGAAGCTTTCTTT. It codes for CASSPVGGASTEAFF.

This clone was seen just once. The J gene is TRBJ2-6, the V gene TRBV28, with 8 nucleotides matching TRBD1. J was trimmed by 2 bases and V by 2 bases; bases with no gene match: 5. This CDR3 region has 17 residues. Looked up from germline, CDR1 is MDHEN and CDR2 is SYDVKM. The CDR3 region has the DNA TGTGCCAGCAGTTTAAGGGACAGGCCCACTGGGGCCAACGTCCTGACTTTC. Translation: CASSLRDRPTGANVLTF.

The J gene is TRBJ2-3, the V gene TRBV28; 12 nucleotides agree with TRBD2. After removal of 4 bases from V and 3 bases from J, the junction contained 5 bases not matched to a gene. This CDR3 region has 16 residues. In germline, CDR1 is MDHEN, CDR2 SYDVKM. CDR3: CASSSRLAGVTDTQYF. For the CDR3, the DNA is TGTGCCAGCAGTTCCAGACTAGCGGGAGTGACAGATACGCAGTATTTT.

The genes are TRBV11-2 and TRBJ1-3, with 8 nucleotides matching TRBD1. The CDR3 has 15 amino acids. Germline CDR1 and CDR2: SGHAT and FQNNGV. With 4 bases clipped from V and 4 bases from J, the junction kept 6 bases outside the gene matches. CDR3 region: CASSYSWTGGNTIYF. CDR3 sequence (DNA): TGTGCCAGCAGCTATTCGTGGACAGGGGGAAACACCATATATTTT.

This chain connects TRBV11-2 to TRBJ1-1; maybe TRBD1 (6 bases). Germline assignment: CDR1 SGHAT and CDR2 FQNNGV. Trimming left V 4 bases short and J 11 bases short, with 29 bases between. The CDR3 contains 17 residues. The CDR3 DNA is TGTGCCAGCAGCTCCGTAACTACAGGGATCCCAAGCGGATCGGCTTTCTTT. Protein sequence: CASSSVTTGIPSGSAFF.

This clone was observed a handful of times. The CDR3 DNA reads as TGTGCCAGCAGTAGCACGCGGGAGTGGTACAATGAGCAGTTCTTC. Its protein is CASSSTREWYNEQFF. The rearrangement uses TRBV2 and TRBJ2-1; 7 bases are shared with TRBD2. V was clipped by 5 bases and J by 4 bases; unmatched bases: 8. The CDR3 totals 15 residues. The germline V gene has CDR1 SNHLY and CDR2 FYNNEI.

The DNA for the CDR3 is TGCAGCGTTGAAGTAGGGGGAGTGTTCTCAGATACGCAGTATTTT. It codes for CSVEVGGVFSDTQYF. The chain employs TRBV29-1 and TRBJ2-3; weak D call: TRBD1 (6 bases). Trimming left V 1 base short and J 4 bases short, with 15 bases between. Looked up from germline, CDR1 is SQVTM and CDR2 is ANQGSEA. This CDR3 is 15 amino acids long.

The chain links TRBV18 to TRBJ1-1; D may be TRBD1 (5 bases). Germline V CDR1 and CDR2: KGHSH, LQKENI. Trimming removed 6 bases at V and 7 bases at J, with 12 bases between. This CDR3 is 12 amino acids long. The CDR3 DNA reads TGTGCCAGCTCCCCTGACAGCCTTGAAGCTTTCTTT. Translated: CASSPDSLEAFF.

This clone came up a few times. The chain carries TRBV19 and TRBJ2-7; 10 nucleotides line up with TRBD1. This CDR3 is 15 amino acids long. J gave up 4 bases and V 6 bases, and 9 bases lay outside the gene matches. Germline values: CDR1 LNHDA, CDR2 SQIVND (reference sequence). The CDR3, as DNA: TGTGCCAGTAGCCTACTTCCGGGACAGGGGTACGAGCAGTACTTC. Encoded protein: CASSLLPGQGYEQYF.

The chain joins TRBV28 to TRBJ2-6, with D tentatively TRBD1 (6 bases). There are 18 residues in the CDR3. The V and J ends lost 8 bases and 0 bases respectively, with 20 bases between them. The germline V gene has CDR1 MDHEN and CDR2 SYDVKM. CDR3 nucleotide sequence: TGTGCCAGCGCTTACAGGGCCCCCACTAGCTCTGGGGCCAACGTCCTGACTTTC. Protein sequence: CASAYRAPTSSGANVLTF.

The genes are TRBV18 and TRBJ2-5; D call uncertain. Looked up from germline, CDR1 is KGHSH and CDR2 is LQKENI. Between the trimmed V and J ends, which lost 3 bases and 0 bases, there was a span of 11 bases. This CDR3 has 15 residues. The CDR3 loop reads CASSPETEYQETQYF. The DNA for the CDR3 is TGTGCCAGCTCACCCGAGACTGAGTACCAAGAGACCCAGTACTTC.

This sequence joins TRBV19 and TRBJ1-1; TRBD1 agrees at 8 bases. Trimming cost V 3 bases and J 11 bases; bases outside gene matches: 11. From germline, CDR1 is LNHDA and CDR2 SQIVND (reference sequence). CDR3 size: 14 residues. The CDR3 reads CASSIAGQGYSAFF. DNA of the CDR3: TGTGCCAGTAGTATCGCCGGACAGGGTTATAGTGCTTTCTTT.

This chain joins TRBV7-2 and TRBJ2-2, with D tentatively TRBD1 (6 bases). The CDR3 totals 15 residues. V was cut by 7 bases and J by 0 bases, with 12 bases left in between. Germline V lookup: CDR1 SGHTA, CDR2 FQGNSA. The CDR3 region has the DNA TGTGCCAGCACCTTGAGGACAGCGAACACCGGGGAGCTGTTTTTT. This codes for CASTLRTANTGELFF.

The CDR3 DNA follows: TGCGCCAGCAGCACGGGGACAGGATCCGGGGAGCAGTACTTC. This sequence encodes CASSTGTGSGEQYF. The chain has TRBV5-1 and TRBJ2-7, with 8 nucleotides matching TRBD1. The length of the CDR3 is 14 residues. Trimming at V came to 4 bases and at J to 7 bases, leaving 10 bases not matched to a gene. Germline loops: CDR1 SGHRS, CDR2 YFSETQ. Complete variable domain (other parts from reference TRBV5-1 and TRBJ2-7): KAGVTQTPRYLIKTRGQQVTLSCSPISGHRSVSWYQQTPGQGLQFLFEYFSETQRNKGNFPGRFSGRQFSNSRSEMNVSTLELGDSALYLCASSTGTGSGEQYFGPGTRLTVT.

The chain links TRBV27 to TRBJ1-5; TRBD1 is a possible D gene (6 bases). V was cut by 3 bases and J by 1 base, with 7 bases left in between. This CDR3 has 14 amino acids. CDR1 and CDR2 (germline): MNHEY, SMNVEV (reference sequence). The CDR3, as DNA: TGTGCCAGCAGTTTGGACAGAAGCAATCAGCCCCAGCATTTT. Residues: CASSLDRSNQPQHF.

The rearrangement joins TRBV28 to TRBJ1-2; 7 bases agree with TRBD1. The CDR3 length is 14 residues. Trimming removed 5 bases from V and 4 bases from J; junction bases left unmatched: 7. Germline values: CDR1 MDHEN, CDR2 SYDVKM. The CDR3 DNA reads as TGTGCCAGCAGTCAGGGGGGTTCATCCTATGGCTACACCTTC. This gives the protein CASSQGGSSYGYTF.

V is TRBV6-1 and J is TRBJ1-6, with TRBD1 matching 9 bases. This CDR3 has 14 residues. CDR1 is MNHNS, CDR2 SASEGT, per germline. Losses at the gene ends were 6 bases for V and 7 bases for J; bases not matched to a gene: 4. The CDR3, as DNA: TGTGCCAGCAGCAGGGACAGGGCAAATTCACCCCTCCACTTT. The encoded protein is CASSRDRANSPLHF.

As DNA, the CDR3 is TGCGCCAGCAGCCCTGGGCGAGCGGAGGAAAAACTGTTTTTT. As protein: CASSPGRAEEKLFF. This sequence joins TRBV5-1 and TRBJ1-4; D not certain. This CDR3 region has 14 residues. V was trimmed by 4 bases and J by 8 bases, leaving 15 bases between them. Germline V gene lookup returns CDR1 SGHRS and CDR2 YFSETQ.

The chain couples TRBV14 to TRBJ2-7, with D possibly being TRBD1 (6 bases). This CDR3 contains 16 residues. V was trimmed by 5 bases and J by 4 bases, leaving 21 bases between them. The germline V gene has CDR1 SGHDN and CDR2 FVKESK. CDR3 nucleotides: TGTGCCAGCAGCACTTCGGCCCGACAGGAGCGGTACGAGCAGTACTTC. Its translation: CASSTSARQERYEQYF.

This chain connects TRBV7-9 to TRBJ2-1; maybe TRBD1 (7 bases). Germline assignment: CDR1 SEHNR and CDR2 FQNEAQ (reference sequence). V was shortened by 5 bases and J by 5 bases, with 16 bases between the two germline ends. This CDR3 contains 15 residues. CDR3 nucleotides: TGTGCCAGCAGCAGACAGGGAATAGCGGACAATGAGCAGTTCTTC. Residues: CASSRQGIADNEQFF.